This TCR beta chain was profiled in a study of CD8 T cells in ankylosing spondylitis (dated by TCRdb to about 2017). Looking at the study overall: To find TCR variants linked to disease, the study profiled T cell receptor beta repertoires in ankylosing spondylitis patients and healthy donors. The whole study cohort included 85 to 120 healthy donors and 20 to 25 ankylosing spondylitis patients. Peripheral blood was sampled, and synovial fluid was also collected from ankylosing spondylitis patients.

The sample was run on an Illumina HiSeq 2500. Quantitative 5'-RACE with molecular barcodes was used to prepare TCR beta libraries. The published analysis was carried out like this. A new computational method, built on a probabilistic model of VDJ rearrangement, was used to identify disease-linked TCR variants. TCRdb applied fastp at Q25 and MiXCR to the public reads, then kept only in-frame beta chains. Rows are combined by CDR3 protein, so each entry shows the most common genes and DNA. The authors' filters were not applied to this entry. This sample comprises roughly 120,000 distinct CDR3 sequences, about 6.5% of them detected only once. The top ten clones comprise 12% of the sample. This clonotype was recorded at least ten times. There is no known antigen for this receptor. No base-level quality is on record; no much larger clone is a single base apart. Broad study findings and their caveats: The disease-linked clones had a CD8+ phenotype and were found at relatively low frequencies in peripheral blood. According to the report, matched synovial fluid samples from ankylosing spondylitis patients were significantly enriched for the disease-linked clones. Blood from ankylosing spondylitis patients appeared to be characterized by a TCR beta motif made up of seven or eight highly homologous amino acid variants. Some motif variants were previously reported in synovial fluid and blood of reactive arthritis patients, suggesting common disease-initiation mechanisms.

Sequencing used blood, either unsorted or a sorted T cell fraction (not recorded which). The receptor was isolated from a male donor with ankylosing spondylitis or in good health (not recorded which).

The nucleotide sequence reads TGCGCCAGCAGCACACCGGGACAGGAACGCTATGGCTACACCTTC. The encoded protein is CASSTPGQERYGYTF. The chain was built from TRBV5-1 and TRBJ1-2; 8 of the junction bases match TRBD1. The CDR3 numbers 15 residues from cysteine through phenylalanine. Only CDR3 DNA is held: 45 bases, read in frame from base 1. Clipping removes 4 bases from V and 4 bases from J, with 9 as the unmatched junction base count. Via the germline V gene, CDR1 is SGHRS and CDR2 YFSETQ.